This T cell receptor beta chain is from a study of blood T cell repertoires in COVID-19. On the study more broadly: PBMCs, B-cell-depleted T cells, or T cells provided the cDNA or gDNA that made up the material.

Per the original methods: Reference gene primer amplification yielded estimated nucleated cell counts. TCRdb's copy holds only in-frame clones and misses some; the assay was immunoSEQ multiplex PCR. That table is the source of V, J and clone size, and D and trimming were worked out from the DNA. The sample records 150,000 to 200,000 clones, about nine tenths being singletons. This CDR3 spans 15 amino acids. The V and J ends lost 4 bases and 5 bases, in that order; junction bases with no gene match: 8. Germline V CDR1 and CDR2: LNHDA, SQIVND (reference sequence). The sequenced sample consisted of peripheral blood. The V call is TRBV19, the J call TRBJ2-5; 9 bases agree with TRBD2. This clonotype was obtained from a man aged 65 to 85 with active or convalescent COVID-19. DNA of the CDR3: TGTGCCAGTAGTAAAGGGAGCGGGGGGATGGAGACCCAGTACTTC. This codes for CASSKGSGGMETQYF.